What follows are 13 T cell receptor beta chains derived from one specimen sequenced in a study of T cells in Graves' hyperthyroidism and ophthalmopathy. Using RNA transcripts as the source, TCR beta CDR3 regions were amplified. Primed by the HTBI set, a first-round RT-PCR was run on the TCR CDR3. Each CDR3 protein is one row after TCRdb ran MiXCR on the multiplex PCR reads. This table has about 360,000 distinct CDR3 sequences, over 10% appearing once. Sequences were obtained from blood. The receptors were sampled from a young woman with Graves' hyperthyroidism.

For this clonotype: With a much larger clone just one base away, this may be a read error. V usage is TRBV7-9 and J usage is TRBJ2-1; tentative D call: TRBD2 (7 bases). Germline V gene sequence: CDR1 SEHNR, CDR2 FQNEAQ (reference sequence). The CDR3 consists of 20 residues. Trimming cost V 5 bases and J 2 bases, with 28 bases left between them. The CDR3 region has the DNA TGTGCCAGCAGCGAGCAGGGGAAGACTAGCCGGTTCGGGGCCTACAATGAGCAGTTCTTC. Amino acids: CASSEQGKTSRFGAYNEQFF. Together with reference TRBV7-9 and TRBJ2-1, the CDR3 gives the full variable domain: DTGVSQNPRHKITKRGQNVTFRCDPISEHNRLYWYRQTLGQGPEFLTYFQNEAQLEKSRLLSDRFSAERPKGSFSTLEIQRTEQGDSAMYLCASSEQGKTSRFGAYNEQFFGPGTRLTVL.

In regard to this clonotype: A much larger clone differs by one base, so this may be a read error. The CDR3 carries no conserved terminal phenylalanine or tryptophan, so it likely arises from a read error. The gene calls are TRBV12-3 or TRBV12-4 and TRBJ1-1; D is perhaps TRBD1 (5 bases). V was clipped by 10 bases and J by 4 bases, with 16 bases between them. This CDR3 spans 13 amino acids. The CDR3 nucleotides read TGTGCCATCTCCCCGGGGGAGGGCACTGAAGCTTTCTCT. Residues: CAISPGEGTEAFS.

This clonotype appeared many times. This sequence joins TRBV3-1 and TRBJ1-6; D gene unclear. CDR3 size: 12 residues. The V gene lost 0 bases and the J gene lost 10 bases, with 4 bases spanning the gap. Germline V gene lookup returns CDR1 LGHDT and CDR2 YNNKEL (reference sequence). Here the CDR3 DNA reads TGTGCCAGCAGCCAAGATCAATCACCCCTCCACTTT. It specifies CASSQDQSPLHF. The variable domain in full, with the rest retrieved from reference TRBV3-1 and TRBJ1-6, is DTAVSQTPKYLVTQMGNDKSIKCEQNLGHDTMYWYKQDSKKFLKIMFSYNNKELIINETVPNRFSPKSPDKAHLNLHINSLELGDSAVYFCASSQDQSPLHFGNGTRLTVT.

This clonotype was observed many times. This chain joins TRBV20-1 and TRBJ2-7; D perhaps matches TRBD2 (5 bases). CDR1 DFQATT and CDR2 SNEGSKA come from the germline V gene (reference sequence). V dropped 5 bases and J dropped 0 bases, with 14 bases sitting between them. The length of the CDR3 is 14 residues. The CDR3 nucleotides read TGCAGTGCTTACGGGGAGATATCCTCCTACGAGCAGTACTTC. It is translated as CSAYGEISSYEQYF.

In its sample, this clonotype was seen many times. This chain connects TRBV9 to TRBJ2-3; 7 positions agree with TRBD1. CDR3 size: 18 residues. Trimming cost V 3 bases and J 2 bases; bases outside gene matches: 15. Germline values: CDR1 SGDLS, CDR2 YYNGEE. CDR3 in DNA: TGTGCCAGCAGCGCACGCCCCCTCGGGACAGACATCACAGATACGCAGTATTTT. Residues: CASSARPLGTDITDTQYF.

This clonotype was seen many times. The rearrangement links TRBV7-8 to TRBJ2-3; 8 bases fit TRBD2. Trimming cost V 1 base and J 4 bases; bases outside gene matches: 4. The germline gives CDR1 SGHVS, CDR2 FQNEAQ. The CDR3 covers 15 residues. Here the CDR3 reads CASSLDGGVADTQYF. CDR3 nucleotides: TGTGCCAGCAGCTTAGACGGGGGGGTGGCAGATACGCAGTATTTT.

This clonotype was seen many times. V gene TRBV11-1 combines with J gene TRBJ2-5; a weak D match, TRBD2 (6 bases). Trimming took 3 bases from V and 1 from J, leaving 12 bases between them. CDR3 length equals 15 residues. Per germline, CDR1 SGHAT and CDR2 FQDESV (reference sequence). In nucleotides, the CDR3 is TGTGCCAGCAGCTTTAGCGGAGGCGTCCAAGAGACCCAGTACTTC. It specifies CASSFSGGVQETQYF.

This clonotype came up many times. This sequence joins TRBV4-2 and TRBJ1-2; tentative D call: TRBD1 (5 bases). Deletions cut 3 bases from V and 1 base from J, with 12 bases between. Germline CDR1 LGHNA, CDR2 YNFKEQ. The CDR3 loop spans 15 amino acids. CDR3 sequence (DNA): TGTGCCAGCAGCCACTCCGGGACCTTTAACTATGGCTACACCTTC. Translating gives CASSHSGTFNYGYTF.

This clonotype has at least ten counts. The CDR3 loop reads CASSLMAGLASNEQFF. The CDR3 nucleotides read TGTGCCAGCAGCCTTATGGCGGGACTAGCGAGCAATGAGCAGTTCTTC. The chain is built from TRBV7-8 and TRBJ2-1; TRBD2 matches at 10 bases. The CDR3 has 16 residues. Germline loops: CDR1 SGHVS, CDR2 FQNEAQ. V gave up 5 bases and J gave up 6 bases; unmatched junction bases: 10. Combining the CDR3 with reference TRBV7-8 and TRBJ2-1 gives the whole variable domain GAGVSQSPRYKVAKRGQDVALRCDPISGHVSLFWYQQALGQGPEFLTYFQNEAQLDKSGLPSDRFFAERPEGSVSTLKIQRTQQEDSAVYLCASSLMAGLASNEQFFGPGTRLTVL.

In its sample, this clonotype was seen many times. The rearrangement uses TRBV6-9 and TRBJ1-2; D call uncertain. The germline CDR1 and CDR2 sequences are MNHGY and SVAAGI. The V and J ends lost 2 bases and 5 bases respectively, with 15 bases between them. This CDR3 contains 15 residues. CDR3 residues: CASSYLPPRGYGYTF. CDR3 DNA sequence: TGTGCCAGCAGTTATCTCCCCCCTCGTGGGTATGGCTACACCTTC.

The sample holds one count of this clonotype. The chain links TRBV2 to TRBJ2-7, with 9 bases matching TRBD2. The CDR3 consists of 15 residues. J was trimmed by 7 bases and V by 5 bases; bases with no gene match: 12. Per the germline V gene, CDR1 is SNHLY and CDR2 is FYNNEI. CDR3 in DNA: TGTGCCAGCAGTCGATTTAGCGGGGGCCGGGGTGAGCAGTACTTC. Its protein product is CASSRFSGGRGEQYF.

Many counts were recorded for this clonotype. The chain employs TRBV28 and TRBJ1-2, with 12 bases lining up with TRBD1. Germline V gene sequence: CDR1 MDHEN, CDR2 SYDVKM. V gave up 2 bases and J gave up 3 bases; unmatched junction bases: 7. The length of the CDR3 is 17 residues. The CDR3 reads CASSLGGQGAFYYGYTF. CDR3 bases: TGTGCCAGCAGTTTAGGGGGACAGGGGGCTTTCTACTATGGCTACACCTTC.

The sample holds a few counts of this clonotype. The chain joins TRBV18 to TRBJ1-2; the D is unclear. The CDR3 contains 15 residues. Trimming shortened V by 0 bases and J by 0 bases, and 8 bases separated the two germline ends. From germline, CDR1 is KGHSH and CDR2 LQKENI. CDR3 sequence: CASSPPAEANYGYTF. The CDR3 DNA reads TGTGCCAGCTCACCACCCGCAGAAGCTAACTATGGCTACACCTTC.